These T cell receptor beta chains were read from a single sample in a study of post-analysis software for immune sequencing data. One entry per CDR3 protein results from TCRdb running MiXCR on the PCR reads. This table holds 800,000 to 950,000 distinct CDR3 sequences, 53% found once. Sequences were obtained from blood. Receptors were obtained from a girl between 10 and 17 years old with multiple sclerosis. CDR3s include the opening cysteine and the closing phenylalanine or tryptophan. The D gene is left open where the match is weak.

j_call | v_call | d_call | cdr3_aa
TRBJ2-4 | TRBV11-2 | . | CASSEQGPKNIQYF
TRBJ2-1 | TRBV12-3/TRBV12-4 | TRBD2 | CASRQGGGGSYNEQFF
TRBJ1-1 | TRBV12-3/TRBV12-4 | TRBD1 | CASSGRDRVWNTEAFF
TRBJ2-1 | TRBV5-1 | . | CASSLGPFQGNEQFF
TRBJ2-5 | TRBV7-9 | . | CASSLGGWGDQETQYF
TRBJ2-3 | TRBV5-1 | . | CASSALPGQITDTQYF
TRBJ2-2 | TRBV7-6 | . | CASSLGSVIGELFF
TRBJ2-1 | TRBV29-1 | . | CSGNRQFYNEQFF
TRBJ2-1 | TRBV29-1 | TRBD2 | CSVEDRAGGGGEQFF
TRBJ2-1 | TRBV4-1 | . | CASSQLMEPEQFF
. | TRBV5-4 | . | CASSPLKLDGEQYF
TRBJ1-5 | TRBV3-1 | TRBD1 | CASSQDTGGYQPQHF
. | TRBV5-6 | . | CASSLAPRKSVEETQYF
TRBJ2-1 | TRBV10-1 | . | CARPDSSYNEQFF
TRBJ2-7 | TRBV5-1 | . | CASSSLLGPQEAQYF
TRBJ1-2 | TRBV7-8 | TRBD1 | CASSRTPTGGIYGYTF
TRBJ1-2 | TRBV6-1 | TRBD1 | CASRQGVANYGYTF
TRBJ2-7 | TRBV10-2 | TRBD1 | CASSVQGISYEQYF
TRBJ2-3 | TRBV6-1 | TRBD2 | CASSGGLDWVDTQYF
TRBJ1-4 | TRBV20-1 | . | CSASGRGEKLFF
TRBJ2-3 | TRBV7-9 | . | CASSSTTLRADTQYF
TRBJ2-1 | TRBV7-8 | TRBD2 | CASSLAVSGRSPYEQYF
TRBJ2-1 | TRBV7-2 | TRBD2 | CASSRLGTSGYNEQFF
TRBJ1-2 | TRBV6-1 | . | CASSAPGGYGYTF
TRBJ1-5 | TRBV12-3/TRBV12-4 | . | CASSRGGVRNQPQHF
TRBJ1-1 | TRBV3-1 | . | CASSQGWSTEAFF
TRBJ2-3 | TRBV20-1 | TRBD2 | CSAFRAGTSDTQYF
TRBJ2-1 | TRBV29-1 | TRBD1 | CSGDRENEQFF
TRBJ2-2 | TRBV5-5 | . | CASSLLLEAGTGELFF
TRBJ1-1 | TRBV7-9 | . | CASSPAYEGNTEAFF
TRBJ2-5 | TRBV27 | . | CASSLVGQRQQETQYF
TRBJ2-1 | TRBV5-1 | . | CASSSGLPSYNEQFF
TRBJ1-1 | TRBV29-1 | . | CSGVGTEAFF
TRBJ2-4 | TRBV7-8 | . | CASSLVVGGKNIQYF
TRBJ2-5 | TRBV6-2/TRBV6-3 | . | CASSYSGGLETQYF
TRBJ2-1 | TRBV5-1 | . | CASGGFYNEQFF
TRBJ1-2 | TRBV28 | . | CASTPGGTPYGYTF
TRBJ2-7 | TRBV5-1 | TRBD2 | CASSAGTSPHEQYF
TRBJ2-5 | TRBV7-9 | TRBD2 | CASNRGDGGETQYF
TRBJ1-4 | TRBV5-6 | TRBD1 | CASSLSGTGLEKLFF
TRBJ1-2 | TRBV5-1 | TRBD1 | CASGRDRSYGYTF
TRBJ1-5 | TRBV5-1 | . | CASRYDSNQPQHF
TRBJ1-2 | TRBV5-5 | . | CASSSAELGGYTF
TRBJ2-4 | TRBV7-2 | . | CASSSGQRGNIQYF
TRBJ2-5 | TRBV20-1 | . | CSARGIQETQYF
TRBJ1-5 | TRBV2 | TRBD1 | CASSEEQGYNQPQHF
TRBJ2-7 | TRBV12-3/TRBV12-4 | TRBD2 | CASTGEREAYYEQYF